Listed below are T cell receptor beta chains from one sample, sequenced in a study of Graves' ophthalmopathy and Graves' hyperthyroidism. Using its own MiXCR run on the multiplex PCR reads, TCRdb lists one record per CDR3 protein. The data show almost 400,000 distinct CDR3 sequences, 18% seen once. The specimen sequenced was peripheral blood. The receptor set was obtained from a young woman with Graves' ophthalmopathy. The CDR3 runs from the conserved cysteine through the conserved F or W. A D gene is named only where the DNA matches it firmly. Clone size appears in some rows only: once, few, many, or a class for an expanded clone.

TRBJ1-1	.	TRBV15	13	many	TGTGCCACCAGCAGAGCGGGGAAAGCTGAAGCTTTCTTT	CATSRAGKAEAFF
TRBJ1-2	.	TRBV28	12	many	TGTGCCAGCACTAGGACGAACTATGGCTACACCTTC	CASTRTNYGYTF
TRBJ2-7	TRBD1	TRBV12-3/TRBV12-4	14	.	TGTGCCAGCGGGCCGGGACAGGGGGGTTACGAGCAGTACTTC	CASGPGQGGYEQYF
TRBJ2-5	.	TRBV6-5	15	many	TGTGCCAGCAGTCCCGTGGGCGGAGTACAAGAGACCCAGTACTTC	CASSPVGGVQETQYF
TRBJ2-7	TRBD2	TRBV28	14	many	TGTGCCAGCAGACTACTAGCGGGAGCACCCGAGCAGTACTTC	CASRLLAGAPEQYF
TRBJ2-7	.	TRBV20-1	12	many	TGCAGTGCTCCCGACTACTCCTACGAGCAGTACTTC	CSAPDYSYEQYF
TRBJ1-2	.	TRBV5-1	14	many	TGCGCCAGCAGCTTGGCTTTAGGTTCCTATGGCTACACCTTC	CASSLALGSYGYTF
TRBJ2-7	.	TRBV9	14	many	TGTGCCAGCAGCGTAGCAGGAGGGATGGACGAGCAGTACTTC	CASSVAGGMDEQYF
TRBJ2-7	.	TRBV5-1	14	many	TGCGCCAGCAGCCTCGGTGCCGGGTTTGGTGAGCAGTACTTC	CASSLGAGFGEQYF
TRBJ1-1	.	TRBV12-3/TRBV12-4	15	.	TGTGCCAGCAGCCTATACGTCGGACCGAACACTGAAGCTTTCTTT	CASSLYVGPNTEAFF
TRBJ2-5	TRBD2	TRBV20-1	14	.	TGCAGTGCTAGGGGACTAGCGGGAAGGGAGACCCAGTACTTC	CSARGLAGRETQYF
TRBJ2-3	TRBD1	TRBV24-1	16	many	TGTGCCACCAGTGACCGCAGGGGGCGCGACACAGATACGCAGTATTTT	CATSDRRGRDTDTQYF
TRBJ2-2	.	TRBV19	14	many	TGTGCCAGTAGTTTTCTAGTCGGCACCGGGGAGCTGTTTTTT	CASSFLVGTGELFF
TRBJ1-5	.	TRBV6-5	14	many	TGTGCCAGCAGTTACTCTGGGGTCAATCAGCCCCAGCATTTT	CASSYSGVNQPQHF
TRBJ2-3	.	TRBV28	17	many	TGTGCCAGCAGCCTCGTAGGGGCGGGGCTAAGCACAGATACGCAGTATTTT	CASSLVGAGLSTDTQYF
TRBJ1-6	.	TRBV19	15	many	TGTGCCAGTAGTCCCCTGACAGCCAATAATTCACCCCTCCACTTT	CASSPLTANNSPLHF
TRBJ2-5	TRBD1	TRBV5-1	14	many	TGCGCCAGCAGCTTGGGACAGGGAGAAGAGACCCAGTACTTC	CASSLGQGEETQYF
TRBJ2-7	.	TRBV11-2	14	many	TGTGCCAGCAGCTTGGAACAGGGCGCCTACGAGCAGTACTTC	CASSLEQGAYEQYF
TRBJ1-5	.	TRBV30	15	many	TGTGCCTGGAGTCCCCCGGGACTGCTCAATCAGCCCCAGCATTTT	CAWSPPGLLNQPQHF
TRBJ2-7	.	TRBV29-1	11	many	TGCAGCGTTTCCAGGGATAGCGAGCAGTACTTC	CSVSRDSEQYF
TRBJ1-6	.	TRBV20-1	15	many	TGCAGTGCTAGAGACCCCGCAACATCGGCTTCACCCCTCCACTTT	CSARDPATSASPLHF
TRBJ2-7	.	TRBV12-3/TRBV12-4	14	.	TGTGCCAGCAGCGGGTCCGGGTTGCAGTACGAGCAGTACTTC	CASSGSGLQYEQYF
TRBJ2-4	.	TRBV28	14	many	TGTGCCAGCAGTGCAAGGGACGGCATAAACATTCAGTACTTC	CASSARDGINIQYF
TRBJ1-5	TRBD1	TRBV27	15	many	TGTGCCAGCAGGAAAAACAGGGGGCGCGATCAGCCCCAGCATTTT	CASRKNRGRDQPQHF
TRBJ2-7	.	TRBV15	18	many	TGTGCCACCAGCAGAGAGATTTCAGAGGGTCCCAGCTCCTACGAGCAGTACTTC	CATSREISEGPSSYEQYF
TRBJ2-2	.	TRBV7-8	17	many	TGTGCCAGCAGCTTAAATAAGGGTGGTAGCTCGGCCGGGGAGCTGTTTTTT	CASSLNKGGSSAGELFF